Given below is one T cell receptor (beta chain) in context. Its antigen is still unknown. The source of the sample is a study of healthy donors' naive CD4 and CD8 T cells. The study's findings and limits: CDR3 charge plus V and J genes appeared to account for about an eighth of CD4/CD8 variance.

TCR libraries were built from 500 to 600 ng of total RNA by linear amplification. MiXCR, run by TCRdb on the reads, gives a single entry per CDR3 protein. The table has approximately 200,000 distinct CDR3 sequences, nearly 75% seen once. The V end was cut by 1 base, the J end by 6 bases, with 12 bases between. Germline V gives CDR1 LGHNA, CDR2 YSLEER. The CDR3 is 15 residues long. This TCR derives from a pool of human donors in good health; the sample pools cells from several healthy donors. The V call is TRBV4-3, the J call TRBJ2-2, with D possibly being TRBD2 (6 bases). The sequencing input was naive CD4+ and CD8+ T cells sorted from blood, pooled from several donors. CDR3 nucleotides: TGCGCCAGCAGCCAAGCCGAGGACTACCCCGGGGAGCTGTTTTTT. Translating gives CASSQAEDYPGELFF.